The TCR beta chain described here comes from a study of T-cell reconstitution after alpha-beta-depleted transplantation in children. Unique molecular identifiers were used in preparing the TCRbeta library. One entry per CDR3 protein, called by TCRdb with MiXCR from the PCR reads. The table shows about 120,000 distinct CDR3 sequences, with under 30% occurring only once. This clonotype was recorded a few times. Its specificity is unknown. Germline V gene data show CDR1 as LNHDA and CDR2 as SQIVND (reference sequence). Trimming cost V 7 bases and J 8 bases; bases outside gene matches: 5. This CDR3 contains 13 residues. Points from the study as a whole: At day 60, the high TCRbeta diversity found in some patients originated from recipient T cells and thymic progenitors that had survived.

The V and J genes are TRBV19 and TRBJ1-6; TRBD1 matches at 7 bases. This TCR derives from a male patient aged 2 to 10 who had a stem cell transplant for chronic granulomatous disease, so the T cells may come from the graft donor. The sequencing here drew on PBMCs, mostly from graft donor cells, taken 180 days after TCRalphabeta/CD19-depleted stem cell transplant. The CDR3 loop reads CASTPTGHSPLHF. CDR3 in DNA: TGTGCCAGTACCCCGACAGGGCATTCACCCCTCCACTTT.